Presented here are 10 T cell receptor beta chains from one specimen sequenced in a study of blood T cell repertoires in COVID-19 (TCRdb year 2020). The library relied on the immunoSEQ multiplex PCR assay. The source is immuneACCESS, and TCRdb retained only in-frame sequences with V and J called. Part of the clones is not carried over; for the studies checked, unresolved V genes explain less than half of this, and the remainder is unexplained. This sample is represented by some 100,000 clones; 92% of them were singletons. 5% to 6% of the sample comes from the top ten. Specimen: peripheral blood. Receptors originate from a middle-aged man with active COVID-19.

The chain has TRBV24-1 and TRBJ1-1; unclear D gene. This CDR3 has 13 residues. Germline-derived CDR1 and CDR2 are KGHDR and SFDVKD. Trimming stripped 11 bases from V and 8 bases from J, with 20 bases between. The CDR3 reads CAITLSEASEAFF. CDR3 coding DNA: TGTGCCATCACCCTCTCGGAGGCATCCGAAGCTTTCTTT.

This chain links TRBV30 with TRBJ2-2; 9 bases match TRBD1. Germline V gene lookup returns CDR1 GTSNPN and CDR2 SVGIG (reference sequence). This CDR3 contains 15 residues. V lost 3 bases, J lost 4 bases, and 6 bases stayed unmatched. The chain's CDR3 is CAWSRDRVSTGELFF. The CDR3 DNA reads as TGTGCCTGGAGCAGGGACAGGGTGAGCACCGGGGAGCTGTTTTTT.

The chain couples TRBV2 to TRBJ2-5; TRBD1 matches at 7 bases. The CDR3 is 15 amino acids. V shed 6 bases, J shed 2 bases, and the junction held 9 bases outside the gene matches. The germline V gene has CDR1 SNHLY and CDR2 FYNNEI. The CDR3 is CASSRWGTAQETQYF. CDR3 coding DNA: TGTGCCAGCAGCAGGTGGGGGACAGCACAAGAGACCCAGTACTTC.

V gene TRBV4-1 combines with J gene TRBJ1-5; D is ambiguous. V shed 0 bases and J shed 4 bases, with 7 bases lying between them. The germline V gene has CDR1 MGHRA and CDR2 YSYEKL. The CDR3 has 14 residues. CDR3 in amino acids: CASSQDAGNQPQHF. CDR3 sequence (DNA): TGCGCCAGCAGCCAAGATGCGGGTAATCAGCCCCAGCATTTT.

V is TRBV28 and J is TRBJ2-1, with D maybe TRBD2 (7 bases). This CDR3 spans 14 amino acids. Germline V gene lookup returns CDR1 MDHEN and CDR2 SYDVKM. Trimming took 5 bases from V and 9 from J, leaving 17 bases between them. The CDR3 nucleotides are TGTGCCAGCAGTAGGGGGGGGAAAACTGGTGAGCAGTTCTTC. Residues: CASSRGGKTGEQFF.

The rearrangement joins TRBV20-1 to TRBJ1-1; D is possibly TRBD1 (6 bases). V lost 3 bases and J 6 bases, leaving 11 bases between the germline ends. The CDR3 is 12 amino acids. In germline, CDR1 is DFQATT, CDR2 SNEGSKA (reference sequence). CDR3 bases: TGCAGTGCTAGTTACAGGGCCGCTGAAGCTTTCTTT. This gives the protein CSASYRAAEAFF.

This clone was picked up one time. The chain couples TRBV9 to TRBJ2-2, with 11 positions matching TRBD1. The CDR3 covers 16 residues. Germline assignment: CDR1 SGDLS and CDR2 YYNGEE. Trimming took 2 bases from V and 5 from J; bases not matched to a gene: 5. CDR3 DNA sequence: TGTGCCAGCAGCGTTCACCGGGACAGGGGGACCGGGGAGCTGTTTTTT. It yields the protein CASSVHRDRGTGELFF.

The J gene is TRBJ2-7, the V gene TRBV4-1; TRBD2 might be the D (6 bases). Trimming cost V 0 bases and J 2 bases, with 11 bases left between them. The CDR3 has 15 residues. Germline-derived CDR1 and CDR2 are MGHRA and YSYEKL. This chain's CDR3 is CASSQDGGWTYEQYF. CDR3 sequence (DNA): TGCGCCAGCAGCCAAGACGGGGGTTGGACCTACGAGCAGTACTTC.

This rearrangement joins TRBV28 to TRBJ1-2, with 9 bases matching TRBD1. CDR1 is MDHEN, CDR2 SYDVKM, per germline. V dropped 5 bases and J dropped 6; count of bases not matched to a gene: 4. CDR3 length: 13 amino acids. In nucleotides, the CDR3 is TGTGCCAGCAGTACAGGGGGCGGTGATGGCTACACCTTC. Translated, it gives CASSTGGGDGYTF.

The rearrangement joins TRBV24-1 to TRBJ1-2; possibly TRBD1 for D (5 bases). Germline lookup yields CDR1 KGHDR and CDR2 SFDVKD. Trimming took 6 bases from V and 7 from J, leaving 14 bases between them. The CDR3 has 13 amino acids. The CDR3 loop is CATSREEGLGYTF. In DNA, the CDR3 is TGTGCCACCAGTAGGGAAGAGGGACTTGGCTACACCTTC.